This TCR beta chain derives from a study of graft-versus-host responses after intestinal transplantation. At the level of the study: Recipients uniformly received anti-thymocyte globulin induction, followed by tacrolimus and steroids for 2 to 4 years. General observations from the study: Some GvH clones appeared in ileal mucosa or blood before recipient bone marrow.

Germline V gene data show CDR1 as MNHEY and CDR2 as SMNVEV (reference sequence). The CDR3 extends over 13 amino acids. Between the trimmed V and J ends, which lost 6 bases and 2 bases, there was a span of 9 bases. About this clone itself: Its antigen is unidentified.

Assay used: immunoSEQ multiplex PCR; TCRdb lists only in-frame clones, some missing. The sample lists about 94,000 clones; more than 85% were seen once. The specimen comprised unstimulated CD8+ T cells sorted from spleen or lymph node cells, sampled before intestinal transplant. This TCR was sampled from a human donor who received an intestinal transplant. V usage is TRBV27 and J usage is TRBJ2-3, with a possible D match to TRBD2 (5 bases). The CDR3 sequence: CASRAAYTDTQYF. DNA for the CDR3: TGTGCCAGCAGAGCGGCGTACACAGATACGCAGTATTTT.